This TCR beta chain derives from a study of siplizumab effects on memory and regulatory T cells. Study results and limitations: Researchers did not confirm the suppressive function of proliferating Tregs from siplizumab cultures. Significant reduction of alloreactive sequences traceable to unstimulated CD4+ memory cells was observed with siplizumab. Naive versus memory phenotype went unassigned for roughly 80-96% of proliferating CD4+ or CD8+ clones.

A word on this clone: As yet, its antigen is unknown.

The method was immunoSEQ multiplex PCR; TCRdb's version includes in-frame clones alone and lacks a portion of them. The sample records 55,000 to 80,000 clones, 79% being singletons. What was sequenced was memory CD4+ T cells sorted from blood. The receptor was isolated from a human donor in good health.

Written as DNA, the CDR3 is TGCAGCCCCCGTGGGACAGGGGGATACAAGAACACTGAAGCTTTCTTT. It translates to CSPRGTGGYKNTEAFF. The chain links TRBV29-1 to TRBJ1-1, with 11 bases fitting TRBD1. The CDR3 totals 16 residues. Trimming removed 8 bases from V and 1 base from J; junction bases left unmatched: 12. Germline-derived CDR1 and CDR2 are SQVTM and ANQGSEA.